Included here is one T cell receptor (beta chain) sequence, with context. Under the authors' procedure: Reference gene primer amplification gave nucleated cell count estimates. Sequencing was performed with immunoSEQ multiplex PCR; in TCRdb, only in-frame clones are kept and a portion is missing. The V and J calls and clone size were taken over from that table, and D and trimming were inferred from the DNA. The table has more than 120,000 clones, about 90% seen once; the top ten hold approximately 40%. This entry comes from a study of blood T cell repertoires in COVID-19. Across the whole study: Donors in the United States, Italy and Spain gave samples during acute or convalescent COVID-19. T cells, B-cell-depleted T cells, or PBMCs provided the cDNA or gDNA that served as material.

The CDR3 loop spans 15 amino acids. The V gene's germline CDR1 is KGHSH and CDR2 LQKENI. Losses at the gene ends were 6 bases for V and 4 bases for J; bases not matched to a gene: 10. This receptor was taken from a man aged 45-65 years who had recovered from COVID-19. Input material: peripheral blood. The J gene is TRBJ1-1, the V gene TRBV18, with 8 positions matching TRBD1. The CDR3 spells CASSRTGWDGTEAFF. The CDR3 DNA follows: TGTGCCAGCTCTCGGACAGGGTGGGATGGCACTGAAGCTTTCTTT.